Reported below is one T cell receptor (beta chain). Its target is not known. None of the donors, who were healthy HIV-negative adults, had recently had acute infections or vaccinations. A CD45RA+ naive subset and a CD45RA-negative memory subset were split from CD4+ cells. This entry belongs to a study of shared clonotypes between healthy human individuals. Study-wide results and limits: Clonotypes not shared had lower generation probabilities than those common to all four donors.

The CDR3 covers 15 residues. Trimming pared 6 bases from V and 5 bases from J, leaving 17 bases between. The germline V gene has CDR1 MDHEN and CDR2 SYDVKM. Sorted-subset replicate PCRs used about 0.2 ug of genomic DNA. This amount corresponded to 30,000 to 35,000 T cell genomes. Using immunoSEQ multiplex PCR, the repertoire was profiled, and TCRdb retains in-frame clones only, with some absent. Among roughly 1,600,000 clones listed, 97% to 99% were seen once. Material: naive CD4+ T cells sorted from blood. Subset noted: CD45RA+ positively selected. This TCR came from a young man in good health. This chain joins TRBV28 and TRBJ2-1; D ambiguous. The CDR3, as DNA: TGTGCCAGCAGCAAACACGGTCCACAGAACAATGAGCAGTTCTTC. Residues: CASSKHGPQNNEQFF.